A single sample is the source of the 28 T cell receptor beta chains below, sequenced in a study of metastatic and nonmetastatic thyroid tumors. All patients were untreated before thyroid surgery. TCRdb re-clonotyped the PCR reads via MiXCR. The sample lists 85,000 to 95,000 clones, about 15% seen once, with just over 3.5% in the top ten. Specimen: blood. The receptors stem from a female donor with papillary thyroid cancer or a benign thyroid nodule (not recorded which). Some clones in this sample may be carry-over from other donors' samples.

This clone was counted ten times or more. The V call is TRBV20-1, the J call TRBJ2-5; a possible D gene is TRBD1 (6 bases). CDR3 size: 13 residues. Trimming removed 1 base at V and 5 bases at J, with 11 bases between. Germline CDR1 DFQATT, CDR2 SNEGSKA (reference sequence). The CDR3 loop reads CSARAQGWETQYF. The CDR3 DNA sequence: TGCAGTGCTAGAGCCCAGGGGTGGGAGACCCAGTACTTC.

This clone was observed at least ten times. The chain is built from TRBV2 and TRBJ2-7; the D call may be TRBD1 or TRBD2 (5 bases each). V was shortened by 5 bases and J by 9 bases, with 23 bases between the two germline ends. Germline V gene lookup returns CDR1 SNHLY and CDR2 FYNNEI. The CDR3 has 15 residues. CDR3 sequence (DNA): TGTGCCAGCAGTATTCGCAGGGAAGTGGAGGTTGGGCAGTACTTC. Encoded protein: CASSIRREVEVGQYF.

Concerning this clone: A single base separates this from a much larger clone, so it may be a read error. The sample carries other DNA sequences with the same CDR3. The CDR3 DNA sequence: TGCAGCGTTTGGATAGCTGGGGATGAGCAGTTCTTC. Its translation: CSVWIAGDEQFF. The chain joins TRBV29-1 to TRBJ2-1; D is unresolved. The germline V and J ends were trimmed by 5 bases and 8 bases, with 13 bases remaining between them. Germline values: CDR1 SQVTM, CDR2 ANQGSEA. The CDR3 sequence is 12 residues long.

This clone was observed many times. The chain recombines TRBV30 with TRBJ2-7, with D possibly being TRBD1 (7 bases). The CDR3 length is 14 residues. Germline CDR1 is GTSNPN and CDR2 is SVGIG (reference sequence). V dropped 2 bases and J dropped 1 base, with 12 bases sitting between them. In DNA, the CDR3 is TGTGCCTGGAGTCGGGCAGGGGGGTCCTACGAGCAGTACTTC. It translates to CAWSRAGGSYEQYF.

J is TRBJ2-7 and V is TRBV28, with 10 bases fitting TRBD1. The CDR3 covers 20 residues. Trimming took 1 base from V and 0 from J; bases not matched to a gene: 15. Looked up from germline, CDR1 is MDHEN and CDR2 is SYDVKM. CDR3 nucleotides: TGTGCCAGCAGTTTATTCGGCTGGAGACAGGGGGCGGATGGCTCCTACGAGCAGTACTTC. It encodes CASSLFGWRQGADGSYEQYF.

About this clone: This clone may be a read error of a much larger clone one base away. Other nucleotide sequences in the sample specify the same CDR3. The V and J genes are TRBV6-1 and TRBJ1-2; D is uncertain. Germline assignment: CDR1 MNHNS and CDR2 SASEGT. The CDR3 has 13 amino acids. With 8 bases removed from V and 6 bases from J, the gap between germline ends came to 16 bases. CDR3 in DNA: TGTGCCAGCCCGAAGGAGATTCGTGATGGCTACACCTTC. The encoded protein is CASPKEIRDGYTF.

Details on this clone: A much more abundant neighbour one base away suggests this may be a read error. The chain couples TRBV19 to TRBJ2-1; TRBD1 agrees at 7 bases. The CDR3 runs 15 residues. Germline assignment: CDR1 LNHDA and CDR2 SQIVND (reference sequence). The CDR3 sequence: CASIIKGGSGNEQFF. DNA of the CDR3: TGTGCCAGTATTATAAAAGGGGGCTCAGGGAATGAGCAGTTCTTC.

A remark on this clone: A read error may be the cause here, since a much bigger clone is one base away. The chain carries TRBV6-6 and TRBJ2-3; 9 bases align to TRBD1. The CDR3 spans 15 residues. The germline CDR1 and CDR2 sequences are MNHNY and SVGAGI (reference sequence). The CDR3 nucleotides are TGTGCCAGTAGTTACCGCGGACAGGGGACAGATACGCAGTATTTT. Protein: CASSYRGQGTDTQYF.

V usage is TRBV5-1 and J usage is TRBJ1-1; D is undetermined. V was clipped by 4 bases and J by 4 bases, with 11 bases between them. The germline gives CDR1 SGHRS, CDR2 YFSETQ. The length of the CDR3 is 13 residues. CDR3 protein: CASSGREGTEAFF. As DNA, the CDR3 is TGCGCCAGCAGCGGACGAGAAGGCACTGAAGCTTTCTTT.

This clone was seen at least ten times. J is TRBJ2-1 and V is TRBV5-1, with 11 bases lining up with TRBD1. Germline assignment: CDR1 SGHRS and CDR2 YFSETQ. With 4 bases clipped from V and 7 bases from J, the junction kept 7 bases outside the gene matches. This CDR3 spans 15 amino acids. CDR3 sequence reads: CASSTGTGGGNEQFF. In DNA, the CDR3 is TGCGCCAGCAGCACCGGGACAGGGGGAGGAAATGAGCAGTTCTTC.

There are a few counts of this clone. The identical CDR3 is also encoded by other nucleotide sequences in the sample. V and J are TRBV4-2 and TRBJ2-2, with 7 bases identical to TRBD2. V lost 1 base and J lost 7; bases outside the gene matches: 6. This CDR3 is built from 15 residues. Germline V gives CDR1 LGHNA, CDR2 YNFKEQ. The DNA for the CDR3 is TGTGCCAGCAGCCAAGGACTAGCCGGGGACGGGGAGCTGTTTTTT. Translating gives CASSQGLAGDGELFF.

Concerning this clone itself: A much bigger clone sits one base away, suggesting this may be a read error. The same CDR3 also results from other DNA sequences found in this sample. This sequence joins TRBV7-9 and TRBJ2-2, with D perhaps assigned TRBD1 or TRBD2 (5 bases each). Germline V gene data show CDR1 as SEHNR and CDR2 as FQNEAQ (reference sequence). The CDR3 contains 12 residues. The CDR3 region has the DNA TGTGCCAGCACACGGGGCACCGGGGAGCTTTTTTTT. Amino acid sequence: CASTRGTGELFF.

This clone was observed many times. CDR3 nucleotide sequence: TGTGCCAGCAGCCCAAGGGGGGCCCGGGAGACCCAGTACTTC. It encodes CASSPRGARETQYF. The J gene is TRBJ2-5, the V gene TRBV11-1; D may correspond to TRBD1 or TRBD2 (6 bases each). The CDR3 covers 14 residues. V lost 5 bases and J 5 bases, leaving 15 bases between the germline ends. Looked up from germline, CDR1 is SGHAT and CDR2 is FQDESV (reference sequence).

This clone has a handful of counts. With a much larger clone just one base away, this may be a read error. The chain couples TRBV20-1 to TRBJ1-2; no definite D call. CDR3 length: 11 residues. Trimming cost V 6 bases and J 8 bases, with 13 bases left between them. Germline assignment: CDR1 DFQATT and CDR2 SNEGSKA (reference sequence). CDR3 sequence (DNA): TGCAGTGCCATAAACTCGAAGGGCTACACCTTC. As protein: CSAINSKGYTF.

This clone was observed many times. The chain carries TRBV28 and TRBJ1-5, with D unresolved. The CDR3 sequence is 16 residues long. In germline, CDR1 is MDHEN, CDR2 SYDVKM. V lost 3 bases to trimming and J lost 0 bases, with 12 bases between them. CDR3 DNA: TGTGCCAGCAGTTTCGCATCGCAGGATAGCAATCAGCCCCAGCATTTT. It specifies CASSFASQDSNQPQHF.

With respect to this clone: It may be a read error: a sequence one base away is much more abundant. The chain is built from TRBV11-2 and TRBJ2-1, with a tentative D call TRBD1 (5 bases). This CDR3 is built from 17 residues. Germline V gives CDR1 SGHAT, CDR2 FQNNGV. V lost 5 bases to trimming and J lost 3 bases, with 20 bases between them. The CDR3 loop is CASSTFAVRVFYNEQFF. The DNA for the CDR3 is TGTGCCAGCAGCACATTCGCCGTCAGGGTTTTCTACAATGAGCAGTTCTTC.

This clone was picked up many times. A much larger clone lies one base from this, so it may be a read error. Other DNA sequences in the same sample also yield this CDR3. The chain uses TRBV2 and TRBJ2-7; D is unclear. The V gene's germline CDR1 is SNHLY and CDR2 FYNNEI. CDR3 size: 14 residues. The CDR3, as DNA: TGTGCCAGCACCCTGGGTCGCGTCAACTACGAGCAATACTTC. Translated: CASTLGRVNYEQYF.

There are a few counts of this clone. One base away lies a much larger clone, so this may be a sequencing read error. The DNA of the CDR3 is TGTGCCAGCGACCCCAGTGGGGGTAGGACTGAAGCTTTCTTT. Its translation: CASDPSGGRTEAFF. The chain carries TRBV11-1 and TRBJ1-1; possible D gene TRBD1, 5 bases. In germline, CDR1 is SGHAT, CDR2 FQDESV (reference sequence). This CDR3 is built from 14 residues. Trimming cost V 8 bases and J 5 bases, with 18 bases left between them.

This clone was recorded at least ten times. The same CDR3 is also encoded by other DNA sequences in this sample. The V and J genes are TRBV30 and TRBJ1-1; 7 bases line up with TRBD1. CDR3 length: 14 residues. The germline V gene has CDR1 GTSNPN and CDR2 SVGIG (reference sequence). V trimming: 3 bases; J trimming: 1 base; junction bases outside the gene matches: 5. The CDR3 protein is CAWSDRDRNTEAFF. The CDR3 DNA reads TGTGCCTGGAGCGACCGGGACAGGAACACTGAAGCTTTCTTT.

This clone turned up a few times. A read error may be the cause here, since a much bigger clone is one base away. The sample holds other DNA sequences that translate to the same CDR3. The genes are TRBV9 and TRBJ2-5, with 13 bases aligning to TRBD2. The CDR3 totals 16 residues. CDR1 is SGDLS and CDR2 is YYNGEE in the germline V gene. This CDR3 is CASTRLAGGYQETQYF. The CDR3 DNA is TGTGCCAGCACCCGACTAGCGGGGGGATATCAAGAGACTCAGTACTTC. Supplemented by reference TRBV9 and TRBJ2-5, the full variable domain reads DSGVTQTPKHLITATGQRVTLRCSPRSGDLSVYWYQQSLDQGLQFLIQYYNGEERAKGNILERFSAQQFPDLHSELNLSSLELGDSALYFCASTRLAGGYQETQYFGPGTRLLVL.

J is TRBJ2-5 and V is TRBV11-2; the D gene is possibly TRBD2 (6 bases). There are 18 residues in the CDR3. CDR1 is SGHAT and CDR2 is FQNNGV in the germline V gene. Trimming took 3 bases from V and 2 from J, leaving 22 bases between them. The CDR3 is CASSFSGPRGARQETQYF. In DNA form, the CDR3 reads TGTGCCAGCAGCTTTTCCGGGCCGCGGGGTGCTAGACAAGAGACCCAGTACTTC.

This clone showed up many times. The chain carries TRBV9 and TRBJ2-7, with TRBD1 identical over 7 bases. CDR1 and CDR2 (germline): SGDLS, YYNGEE. Losses at the gene ends were 0 bases for V and 1 base for J; bases not matched to a gene: 4. CDR3 size: 15 residues. The CDR3 loop is CASSVAGGRSYEQYF. CDR3 nucleotide sequence: TGTGCCAGCAGCGTAGCAGGGGGTAGGTCCTACGAGCAGTACTTC.

This clone was observed many times. The sample has other DNA sequences that encode this CDR3 too. The J gene is TRBJ1-1, the V gene TRBV20-1, with TRBD1 as a possible D gene (6 bases). The germline V and J ends were trimmed by 5 bases and 4 bases, with 20 bases remaining between them. This CDR3 comprises 15 residues. Germline CDR1 DFQATT, CDR2 SNEGSKA (reference sequence). The CDR3: CSAPFPTAGATEAFF. The DNA of the CDR3 is TGCAGTGCTCCCTTTCCGACAGCGGGGGCCACTGAAGCTTTCTTT.

In regard to this clone: It may be a read error: a sequence one base away is much more abundant. The chain has TRBV5-5 and TRBJ1-1; D is uncertain. The CDR3 loop spans 15 amino acids. CDR1 and CDR2 (germline): SGHKS, YYEKEE (reference sequence). This CDR3 is CGSSLEGVPITEAFF. Written as DNA, the CDR3 is TGTGGCAGCAGCTTGGAGGGTGTCCCGATCACTGAAGCTTTCTTT.

Of note for this clone: This may be a read error: a much more frequent sequence differs by one nucleotide. This rearrangement joins TRBV11-2 to TRBJ1-4; D gene uncertain. The germline gives CDR1 SGHAT, CDR2 FQNNGV. The CDR3 loop spans 17 amino acids. With 4 bases removed from V and 1 base from J, the gap between germline ends came to 16 bases. The CDR3 DNA is TGTGCCAGCAGCTCCGCCATGGAGGTGGAAACTAATGAAAAACTGTTTTTT. This codes for CASSSAMEVETNEKLFF.

A remark on this clone: Compared with germline, one end of the junction differs, possibly owing to a read error. The chain carries TRBV6-1 and TRBJ1-5; D is possibly TRBD1 (5 bases). Germline CDR1 and CDR2: MNHNS and SASEGT. The CDR3 consists of 13 residues. The CDR3 sequence is CASSHGGGQPQHF. CDR3 nucleotide sequence: TGTGCCAGCAGCCACGGGGGTGGTCAGCCACAGCATTTT.

This clone has ten or more counts. This chain uses TRBV18 with TRBJ1-3; D unclear. Germline V gene data show CDR1 as KGHSH and CDR2 as LQKENI. The V end was cut by 3 bases, the J end by 0 bases, with 3 bases between. The CDR3 totals 13 residues. The CDR3 DNA reads as TGTGCCAGCTCACCGGACTCTGGAAACACCATATATTTT. It encodes CASSPDSGNTIYF. The variable domain in full, completed from reference TRBV18 and TRBJ1-3, reads NAGVMQNPRHLVRRRGQEARLRCSPMKGHSHVYWYRQLPEEGLKFMVYLQKENIIDESGMPKERFSAEFPKEGPSILRIQQVVRGDSAAYFCASSPDSGNTIYFGEGSWLTVV.

As to this clone: This sequence may be a read error, since a much larger clone differs from it by one base. This specimen includes other DNA sequences encoding the same CDR3. The rearrangement uses TRBV5-1 and TRBJ1-6; no firm D call. CDR3 length: 14 amino acids. Germline CDR1 and CDR2: SGHRS and YFSETQ. Trimming removed 1 base from V and 5 bases from J, with 7 bases in between. CDR3 sequence: CASSLPENNSPLHF. The CDR3 DNA sequence: TGCGCCAGCAGCTTGCCTGAAAATAATTCACCCCTCCACTTT.